Reported below is one T cell receptor (beta chain). Treatment of the sample: preoperative locoregional IRX-2 cytokine immunotherapy. Patients received preoperative, locoregional IRX-2 cytokine immunotherapy in a phase Ib study. This CDR3 is 15 amino acids long. The V gene lost 1 base and the J gene lost 3 bases, with 12 bases spanning the gap. The data originate from a study of preoperative IRX-2 immunotherapy in early breast cancer. Method: immunoSEQ multiplex PCR; TCRdb's copy keeps in-frame clones and lacks some. Of fewer than 40,000 clones in the sample, about 90% were seen once. This sequence originates from a human donor with breast cancer. Sequenced material: tumor tissue, taken after IRX-2 immunotherapy. This chain joins TRBV6-7 and TRBJ1-2, with no clear D. TRBV6-7 is designated an ORF whose function remains uncertain. The CDR3 region has the DNA TGTGCCAGCAGTTACTTGCGGGGAGAGGACTATGGCTACACCTTC. Translated, it gives CASSYLRGEDYGYTF.